This TCR beta chain was identified in a study of blood T cell repertoires in COVID-19. This clone was counted once. Method: immunoSEQ multiplex PCR; TCRdb's copy keeps in-frame clones and lacks some. The repertoire holds approximately 330,000 clones, around 90% seen once, with under 1.1% in the top ten. CDR1 and CDR2 (germline): SGDLS, YYNGEE. CDR3 size: 14 residues. With V trimmed by 3 bases and J by 4 bases, 4 bases remained unmatched. During active infection, Seattle patients enrolled and were then monitored through disease. Sequencing was performed on peripheral blood. The V call is TRBV9, the J call TRBJ2-1, with TRBD1 identical over 7 bases. The clonotype was recovered from a woman between 40 and 55 years old with COVID-19, enrolled during active disease. The CDR3 region has the DNA TGTGCCAGCAGCGACAGGGGCTTATACAATGAGCAGTTCTTC. Translation gives CASSDRGLYNEQFF.